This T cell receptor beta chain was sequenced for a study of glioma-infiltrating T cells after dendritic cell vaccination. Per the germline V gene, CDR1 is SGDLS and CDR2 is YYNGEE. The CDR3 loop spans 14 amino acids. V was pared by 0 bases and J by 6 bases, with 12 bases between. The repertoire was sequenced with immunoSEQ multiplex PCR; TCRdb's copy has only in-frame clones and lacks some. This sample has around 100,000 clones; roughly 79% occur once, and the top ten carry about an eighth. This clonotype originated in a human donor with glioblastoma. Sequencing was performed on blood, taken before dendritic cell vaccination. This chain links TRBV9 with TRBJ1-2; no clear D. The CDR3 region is CASSVDFRSDGYTF. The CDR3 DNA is TGTGCCAGCAGCGTAGATTTTAGATCGGATGGCTACACCTTC.